The rows below give T cell receptor beta chains drawn from one sample of a study of blood T cell repertoires in COVID-19. Only in-frame clones appear in the TCRdb table, and some are missing; sequencing was by immunoSEQ multiplex PCR. The top ten hold approximately 4.5% of the sample, which has fewer than 250,000 clones, around four fifths seen once. Sequenced: peripheral blood. The receptors come from a woman aged 70-85 years with acute or convalescent COVID-19. CDR3s include the opening cysteine and the closing phenylalanine or tryptophan. Clone sizes are given selectively: once, few, many, or a class where the clone is expanded.

V: TRBV5-4; size: NA; CDR3: CASSSSGGAMVGELFF
V: TRBV7-9; size: NA; CDR3: CASSLTDDTEAFF
V: TRBV6-5; size: NA; CDR3: CASTPDRGHTDTQYF
V: TRBV3-1/TRBV3-2; size: NA; CDR3: CAAGQGVTEAFF
V: TRBV27; size: NA; CDR3: CASSLSQGRQPQHF
V: TRBV6-5; size: NA; CDR3: CASNYGGAGGYTF
V: TRBV27; size: few; CDR3: CASSLRRGLAANTGELFF
V: TRBV6-5; size: NA; CDR3: CASSYSGTLSGNTIYF
V: TRBV27; size: NA; CDR3: CASSFSGGTYEQYF
V: TRBV7-6; size: few; CDR3: CASSLYDQGLPYQPQHF
V: TRBV2; size: NA; CDR3: CASISDTLTETQYF
V: TRBV7-2; size: NA; CDR3: CASSSRTGESPLHF
V: TRBV19; size: NA; CDR3: CASQTSMRAIVTGELFF
V: TRBV6-5; size: NA; CDR3: CASSSQGRSYGYTF
V: TRBV6-5; size: NA; CDR3: CASSRGGADYGYTF
V: TRBV6-4; size: few; CDR3: CASSADRASYEQYF
V: TRBV6-4; size: NA; CDR3: CASSANPGTGELFF
V: TRBV10-3; size: NA; CDR3: CATQRGGRTGELFF
V: TRBV28; size: once; CDR3: CASSFYRGGTEAFF
V: TRBV28; size: few; CDR3: CASLMGGRTGELFF
V: TRBV3-1/TRBV3-2; size: NA; CDR3: CASSQGLGNYGYTF
V: TRBV15; size: NA; CDR3: CATSPQGNGELFF
V: TRBV7-2; size: NA; CDR3: CASTLTAGARQPQHF
V: TRBV27; size: once; CDR3: CASSPTLGHTITGELFF
V: TRBV27; size: NA; CDR3: CASSLKIGPGGGNTQYF
V: TRBV5-1; size: NA; CDR3: CASGRQGSFTDTQYF
V: TRBV6-5; size: NA; CDR3: CASSYLGGRGNSPLHF
V: TRBV24-1; size: once; CDR3: CATSDAPGTGGSYGYTF
V: TRBV5-1; size: NA; CDR3: CASSYSDRSGANVLTF
V: TRBV7-2; size: NA; CDR3: CASSPALRSADTQYF
V: TRBV2; size: NA; CDR3: CARGQGNNSPLHF
V: TRBV4-3; size: NA; CDR3: CASSQVWSTGELFF
V: TRBV9; size: NA; CDR3: CASSVDQGWDSPLHF
V: TRBV5-1; size: NA; CDR3: CASSSTGTVFLNTEAFF
V: TRBV5-6; size: NA; CDR3: CASSLLDQPQHF
V: TRBV2; size: NA; CDR3: CASSIQGTSEKLFF
V: TRBV18; size: NA; CDR3: CASSPGAYEQYF
V: TRBV6-5; size: NA; CDR3: CATRLGVNQPQHF
V: TRBV7-2; size: few; CDR3: CATEPGRSGYTF
V: TRBV25-1; size: NA; CDR3: CASSGPWGGNEKLFF
V: TRBV6-5; size: NA; CDR3: CASRLLSADQPQHF
V: TRBV5-1; size: NA; CDR3: CASSLSGSPSIGAF
V: TRBV3-1/TRBV3-2; size: NA; CDR3: CASSLRLRTAGNTIYF
V: TRBV19; size: NA; CDR3: CASSIRTGGNSPLHF